This T cell receptor beta chain was profiled in a study of siplizumab effects on memory and regulatory T cells. Study-level results: In siplizumab conditions, mappable alloreactive CD4+ clones averaged about 64% Treg-derived, against approximately 27% in controls. There was no confirmation of the suppressive function of proliferating Tregs from siplizumab cultures. Roughly 75-97% of proliferating clones (CD4+ or CD8+) could not be assigned a naive or memory phenotype.

Sequencing of each sample assayed around 10^5 TCR templates. TCRdb's copy holds only in-frame clones and misses some; the assay was immunoSEQ multiplex PCR. The table includes about 100,000 clones, approximately 90% detected once. V lost 5 bases, J lost 0 bases, and 10 bases lay in between. Germline V lookup: CDR1 LNHDA, CDR2 SQIVND (reference sequence). The CDR3 totals 14 residues. A word on this clone: Its antigen is unidentified.

Source material: CD4+ T cells sorted from blood. V gene TRBV19 combines with J gene TRBJ1-1, with TRBD1 as a possible D gene (5 bases). The sequence derives from a human donor in good health. The CDR3 region has the DNA TGTGCCAGTAGTTCGGGGCTAATGAACACTGAAGCTTTCTTT. Its protein is CASSSGLMNTEAFF. Full variable domain (outside the CDR3, taken from reference TRBV19 and TRBJ1-1): DGGITQSPKYLFRKEGQNVTLSCEQNLNHDAMYWYRQDPGQGLRLIYYSQIVNDFQKGDIAEGYSVSREKKESFPLTVTSAQKNPTAFYLCASSSGLMNTEAFFGQGTRLTVV.